The 2 T cell receptor beta chains reported below all come from one sample, sequenced in a study of T cell responses to AZD1222 COVID-19 vaccine. The method was immunoSEQ multiplex PCR; TCRdb's version includes in-frame clones alone and lacks a portion of them. The sample yields some 84,000 clones, 70% to 90% seen once. The sample was peripheral blood, taken 28 days after the second AZD1222 dose. The receptors stem from an adult who received the AZD1222 COVID-19 vaccine.

The rearrangement links TRBV5-4 to TRBJ2-7; D gene ambiguous. Between the trimmed V and J ends, which lost 0 bases and 4 bases, there was a span of 23 bases. The CDR3 loop spans 18 amino acids. CDR1 and CDR2 from the germline V gene are SGHNT and YYREEE (reference sequence). CDR3 protein: CASSLEVWPVLAGYEQYV. CDR3 DNA: TGTGCCAGCAGCTTGGAGGTTTGGCCGGTATTAGCTGGGTACGAGCAGTACGTC.

This chain links TRBV3-1 (or the pseudogene TRBV3-2) with TRBJ2-1; 9 bases align to TRBD2. V gave up 0 bases and J gave up 4 bases; unmatched junction bases: 1. This CDR3 has 15 amino acids. In germline, CDR1 is LGHDT, CDR2 YNNKEL (reference sequence). The CDR3 region has the DNA TGTGCCAGCAGCCAAGATCTAGCGGGGTACAATGAGCAGTTCTTC. Protein sequence: CASSQDLAGYNEQFF.